This entry concerns a single T cell receptor (beta chain). Its specific antigen is unknown. No base quality values were provided; no much bigger clone lies one nucleotide off. The library was generated by the immunoSEQ multiplex PCR assay. For most patients, high-throughput TCR-beta CDR3 sequencing of genomic DNA was performed by Adaptive Biotechnologies. The paper's data handling went like this. TCR sequencing data were retrieved from Adaptive's ImmunoSEQ software for 18 patients, whereas a few other patients were processed with MiXCR and VDJtools. CDR3 nucleotide sequences shared by donor and recipient were removed because the origin of these sequences could not be assigned. At least 2-fold expansion over unstimulated cells and a minimum CFSE-low frequency of 0.002% (template counts) or 0.001% (read counts) were required for clones to be classified as alloreactive. Clones were considered mappable if detected in sequenced pre-transplant spleen, lymph node, or MLR CFSE-low populations of the donor or recipient. Cumulative frequency of alloreactive clones was calculated as a percentage of all sequences weighted by copy number. TCRdb provides this immuneACCESS table in a form limited to in-frame rearrangements. Some clones are lacking; in checked studies, under half of them reflect an unresolved V gene, and why the rest are absent is not known. V and J calls and clone size come straight from that table; D and trimming were deduced from the DNA. In this sample the table shows tens of thousands of clones, around 92% of which occur a single time. 43% of the sample rests with the top ten.

The sample is drawn from a study of graft-versus-host responses after intestinal transplantation (dated by TCRdb to the early 2020s). About the investigation overall: The transplants that recipients got were multivisceral, liver-intestinal, or isolated intestinal. Anti-thymocyte globulin induction was given to all recipients, followed by maintenance tacrolimus and steroids for 2 to 3 years. After intestinal transplantation, graft-versus-host and host-versus-graft alloreactive T cell clones were followed in the graft, circulation and bone marrow using bulk TCR-beta CDR3 sequencing. Alloreactive clones were identified by sequencing pre-transplant mixed lymphocyte reaction products and comparing them with unstimulated pre-transplant donor and recipient T cells. Of the 20 to 25 intestinal transplant recipients enrolled in the cohort, one of whom was a retransplant, 3 patients without pretransplant specimens were excluded. A peak of at least 4% donor T cells among recipient peripheral blood mononuclear cells was the definition used for donor T cell macrochimerism. Samples from a few later patients were sequenced in-house on an Illumina MiSeq with MiXCR processing rather than by the commercial service.

In the first month after transplant, blood samples were collected up to 4 times, and after that at least monthly when available. CDR1 and CDR2 are drawn from the germline V gene: SGHTS, YDEGEE. From its cysteine to its phenylalanine, the CDR3 spans 15 amino acids. CDR3 DNA is the only sequence kept; it has 45 bases, read in frame from the first base. Trimming costs V 2 bases and J 5 bases, and their ends lie 16 bases apart. Study-wide findings and limitations: The relatively low number and heterogeneity of intestinal transplant patients limited the conclusions. GvH clones were detected in recipient bone marrow, and some appeared earlier in ileal mucosa or blood, consistent with an intestinal mucosal origin. Patients with donor T cell macrochimerism had high GvH to HvG T cell clonal ratios in their allografts. Peak levels of circulating GvH clones were associated with declines in HvG clones early after transplant.

The sequence derives from a human patient who received an intestinal transplant, so some T cells may come from the graft donor. The sample consisted of PBMCs, taken roughly 260 days after intestinal transplant. Rearrangement joined TRBV5-8 to TRBJ2-5, with the D gene tentatively TRBD1 or TRBD2, based on 5 matching bases in each. The CDR3 in this case is CASSFGQGVSETQYF. The sequenced DNA is TGTGCCAGCAGCTTCGGTCAGGGAGTATCCGAGACCCAGTACTTC. Beyond the CDR3, the reference TRBV5-8 and TRBJ2-5 genes provide the residues; the full variable domain reads: EAGVTQSPTHLIKTRGQQATLRCSPISGHTSVYWYQQALGLGLQFLLWYDEGEERNRGNFPPRFSGRQFPNYSSELNVNALELEDSALYLCASSFGQGVSETQYFGPGTRLLVL.